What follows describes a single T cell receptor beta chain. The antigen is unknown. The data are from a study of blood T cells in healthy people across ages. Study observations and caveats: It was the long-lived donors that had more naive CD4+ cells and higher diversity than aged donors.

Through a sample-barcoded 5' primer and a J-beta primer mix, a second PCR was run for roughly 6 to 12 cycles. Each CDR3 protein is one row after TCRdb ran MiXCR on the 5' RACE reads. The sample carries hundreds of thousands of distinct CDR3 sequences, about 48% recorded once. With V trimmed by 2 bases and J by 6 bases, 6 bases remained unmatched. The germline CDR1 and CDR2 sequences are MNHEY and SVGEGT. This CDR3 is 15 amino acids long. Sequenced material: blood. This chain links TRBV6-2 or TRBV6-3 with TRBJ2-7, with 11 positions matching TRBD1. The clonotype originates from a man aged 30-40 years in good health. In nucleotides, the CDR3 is TGTGCCAGCAGTTACCCCGGGACAGGGGGGCCCGAGCAGTACTTC. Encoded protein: CASSYPGTGGPEQYF.